This T cell receptor (beta chain) was captured in a study of chemoradiotherapy in HPV16-positive cancers. The protocol was immunoSEQ multiplex PCR, while the TCRdb copy is restricted to in-frame clones and leaves out a portion. Here the sample spans about 12,000 clones, 63% being singletons. CDR1 and CDR2 (germline): SGHDT, YYEEEE. The CDR3 is 16 amino acids. V dropped 0 bases and J dropped 1; count of bases not matched to a gene: 5. This TCR was recovered from a human donor with HPV-associated anogenital cancer. The specimen was obtained from a patient who underwent chemoradiotherapy. The chain uses TRBV5-6 and TRBJ2-7; 9 bases fit TRBD2. This chain's CDR3 is CASSLAGTSPSYEQYF. In DNA, the CDR3 is TGTGCCAGCAGCTTGGCCGGGACTAGCCCGTCCTACGAGCAGTACTTC.